These 17 T cell receptor beta chains share one sample of origin, sequenced in a study of Ad26.COV2.S vaccination and SARS-CoV-2 variants. Generated by immunoSEQ multiplex PCR, the TCRdb table keeps only in-frame clones and is missing some. The data show 350,000 to 400,000 clones, 80% to 90% seen once. The treatment was: over 15 received Ad26.COV2.S at low or high dose, single or two shots; 5 received placebo; per-sample allocation not given. All samples were drawn on day 63, counting from the first vaccine or placebo injection. The material was peripheral blood, obtained in a trial of Ad26.COV2.S vaccine versus placebo. The source is a person between 18 and 65 years old who received the Ad26.COV2.S COVID-19 vaccine or a placebo.

This chain links TRBV28 with TRBJ2-3; D remains ambiguous. The CDR3 extends over 17 amino acids. The V and J ends lost 3 bases and 4 bases respectively, with 20 bases between them. CDR1 is MDHEN, CDR2 SYDVKM, per germline. The CDR3 nucleotides read TGTGCCAGCAGTTTCATCGGACGCGCACTCGCCGCAGATACGCAGTATTTT. It yields the protein CASSFIGRALAADTQYF.

This clone was counted a single time. J is TRBJ2-1 and V is TRBV20-1; possible D gene TRBD2, 7 bases. This CDR3 spans 15 amino acids. From germline, CDR1 is DFQATT and CDR2 SNEGSKA (reference sequence). V gave up 3 bases and J gave up 5 bases, with 17 bases separating them. Written as DNA, the CDR3 is TGCAGTGCTAGTAACTTTGCGGGGGCGAACAATGAGCAGTTCTTC. Translation: CSASNFAGANNEQFF.

This clone has a single count. This sequence joins TRBV6-5 and TRBJ2-5; D possibly corresponds to TRBD1 (6 bases). The germline V gene encodes CDR1 MNHEY and CDR2 SVGAGI. The V and J ends lost 6 bases and 5 bases respectively, with 10 bases between them. The CDR3 runs to 12 residues. CDR3 in DNA: TGTGCCAGCAGCAGGGGCGTGGAGACCCAGTACTTC. Protein sequence: CASSRGVETQYF.

DNA for the CDR3: TGTGCCAGCAGCCAACAGAGCAATCAGCCCCAGCATTTT. This codes for CASSQQSNQPQHF. J is TRBJ1-5 and V is TRBV4-2; D is unresolved. Germline V lookup: CDR1 LGHNA, CDR2 YNFKEQ. V dropped 2 bases and J dropped 1 base, with 3 bases sitting between them. This CDR3 has 13 residues.

The gene calls are TRBV19 and TRBJ2-1; 7 bases map to TRBD1. The germline V gene has CDR1 LNHDA and CDR2 SQIVND (reference sequence). The CDR3 totals 14 residues. V dropped 1 base and J dropped 9; count of bases not matched to a gene: 6. The CDR3: CASSIGTGVTEQFF. The CDR3 bases are TGTGCCAGTAGTATAGGAACAGGGGTCACTGAGCAGTTCTTC.

In regard to this clone: Within the sample, other DNA sequences also encode this same CDR3. The chain recombines TRBV6-5 with TRBJ1-1, with a weak D call TRBD1 (5 bases). Germline loops: CDR1 MNHEY, CDR2 SVGAGI. The CDR3 is 15 amino acids. V shed 0 bases and J shed 0 bases, with 8 bases lying between them. The CDR3 reads CASSYSRGLNTEAFF. CDR3 nucleotides: TGTGCCAGCAGTTACTCGCGGGGGTTGAACACTGAAGCTTTCTTT.

Turning to this clone: Other DNA sequences in this sample translate to the same CDR3. The J gene is TRBJ1-1, the V gene TRBV5-1; D gene unclear. The CDR3 covers 13 residues. The V gene lost 0 bases and the J gene lost 2 bases, with 5 bases spanning the gap. CDR1 is SGHRS and CDR2 is YFSETQ in the germline V gene. The CDR3 reads CASSLVPNTEAFF. In DNA form, the CDR3 reads TGCGCCAGCAGCTTGGTTCCTAACACTGAAGCTTTCTTT.

The chain uses TRBV10-2 and TRBJ2-7; no firm D call. V dropped 3 bases and J dropped 5 bases, with 8 bases sitting between them. The length of the CDR3 is 12 residues. Germline CDR1 and CDR2: WSHSY and SAAADI. The CDR3 nucleotides are TGCGCCAGCAGTGATGAGTTTGACGAGCAGTACTTC. This translates into CASSDEFDEQYF.

CDR3 sequence reads: CASSKNRGLRSDYGYTF. The CDR3 DNA reads as TGTGCCAGCAGCAAGAACAGGGGGCTCAGGTCGGACTATGGCTACACCTTC. The V and J genes are TRBV2 and TRBJ1-2; TRBD1 aligns across 9 bases. The germline V gene encodes CDR1 SNHLY and CDR2 FYNNEI. V trimming: 6 bases; J trimming: 3 bases; junction bases outside the gene matches: 14. The CDR3 extends over 17 amino acids.

CDR3 amino acids: CASGLVAGTGELFF. The DNA for the CDR3 is TGTGCTAGTGGTTTGGTTGCAGGTACCGGGGAGCTGTTTTTT. V gene TRBV12-5 combines with J gene TRBJ2-2; D not resolved. The germline CDR1 and CDR2 sequences are LGHNT and FRNRAP. The V gene lost 0 bases and the J gene lost 5 bases, with 7 bases spanning the gap. The CDR3 is made up of 14 amino acids.

The genes are TRBV13 and TRBJ2-7; tentatively, D is TRBD1 (6 bases). Germline CDR1 and CDR2: PRHDT and FYEKMQ (reference sequence). Trimming left V 5 bases short and J 0 bases short, with 8 bases between. This CDR3 has 13 residues. CDR3 protein: CASSQGHSYEQYF. The CDR3 nucleotides are TGTGCCAGCAGCCAGGGACACTCCTACGAGCAGTACTTC.

This clone was seen more than once but under ten times. V usage is TRBV5-5 and J usage is TRBJ2-5, with D tentatively TRBD1 (6 bases). Germline loops: CDR1 SGHKS, CDR2 YYEKEE (reference sequence). This CDR3 region has 13 residues. V lost 4 bases, J lost 5 bases, and 12 bases lay in between. Here the CDR3 reads CASSGQRTETQYF. The CDR3 DNA follows: TGTGCCAGCAGCGGACAGAGAACGGAGACCCAGTACTTC.

CDR3 amino acids: CATTPRGGGYIEQFF. The CDR3 coding sequence is TGTGCCACTACACCCCGGGGGGGCGGTTATATAGAGCAGTTCTTC. This sequence joins TRBV6-4 and TRBJ2-1; 8 nucleotides match TRBD2. The J segment lost 10 bases and the V segment lost 10 bases, leaving 18 bases of the junction unmatched. Per the germline V gene, CDR1 is MRHNA and CDR2 is SNTAGT. This CDR3 has 15 amino acids.

The rearrangement joins TRBV9 to TRBJ2-7; the D gene is possibly TRBD1 (5 bases). Germline CDR1 is SGDLS and CDR2 is YYNGEE. Deletions cut 7 bases from V and 6 bases from J, with 20 bases between. The CDR3 is 14 residues long. The CDR3 reads CASRPMDTSSEQYF. The CDR3 DNA sequence: TGTGCCAGCCGGCCCATGGACACATCGAGCGAGCAGTACTTC.

The chain couples TRBV7-2 to TRBJ1-1; D possibly corresponds to TRBD1 (5 bases). Germline CDR1 SGHTA, CDR2 FQGNSA. The CDR3 runs to 14 residues. The ends were cut back, 6 bases at V and 6 bases at J, with 17 bases in the middle. This chain's CDR3 is CASRRPTARAEAFF. The CDR3 nucleotides are TGTGCCAGCAGACGACCGACAGCCAGAGCTGAAGCTTTCTTT.

The chain carries TRBV20-1 and TRBJ2-7; no clear D. Germline CDR1 DFQATT, CDR2 SNEGSKA (reference sequence). V was cut by 3 bases and J by 3 bases, with 9 bases left in between. The CDR3 extends over 12 amino acids. CDR3 coding DNA: TGCAGTGCTAGTGGCAGGAACTACGAGCAGTACTTC. This encodes CSASGRNYEQYF.

The J gene is TRBJ2-5, the V gene TRBV7-9, with a tentative D call TRBD2 (5 bases). The CDR3 loop spans 17 amino acids. V was cut by 8 bases and J by 2 bases, with 24 bases left in between. Germline CDR1 and CDR2: SEHNR and FQNEAQ (reference sequence). The CDR3 sequence: CASGLRLIPEAQETQYF. CDR3 nucleotides: TGTGCCAGCGGACTTCGGCTTATACCGGAGGCACAAGAGACCCAGTACTTC.